The entry below describes one TCR beta chain. Donor samples were obtained from healthy Caucasian individuals from Russia, aged about 6 to 95. Roughly 9.2 milliliters of peripheral blood were drawn from each donor into EDTA-treated tubes. Per-sample yields of isolated PBMCs were at least 7 million. Total RNA amounts of at least 5 micrograms were extracted per sample. The use of a sample-barcoded 5' primer and a J-beta primer mix characterized a second PCR of about 7 to 12 cycles. Each CDR3 protein gets one entry after TCRdb re-called the 5' RACE reads with MiXCR. The sample records hundreds of thousands of distinct CDR3 sequences, roughly 50% being singletons. This sample is part of a study of blood T cells in healthy people across ages. The CDR3 is made up of 16 amino acids. The V and J ends lost 2 bases and 2 bases respectively, with 14 bases between them. CDR1 is SGHKS, CDR2 YYEKEE, per germline (reference sequence).

Sample: blood. The chain links TRBV5-5 to TRBJ2-1; tentatively, D is TRBD2 (6 bases). This sequence originates from a man aged 35-49 years in good health. The CDR3 nucleotides are TGTGCCAGCAGCTTCGATGGGGGGACCACCTACAATGAGCAGTTCTTC. Amino acid sequence: CASSFDGGTTYNEQFF.